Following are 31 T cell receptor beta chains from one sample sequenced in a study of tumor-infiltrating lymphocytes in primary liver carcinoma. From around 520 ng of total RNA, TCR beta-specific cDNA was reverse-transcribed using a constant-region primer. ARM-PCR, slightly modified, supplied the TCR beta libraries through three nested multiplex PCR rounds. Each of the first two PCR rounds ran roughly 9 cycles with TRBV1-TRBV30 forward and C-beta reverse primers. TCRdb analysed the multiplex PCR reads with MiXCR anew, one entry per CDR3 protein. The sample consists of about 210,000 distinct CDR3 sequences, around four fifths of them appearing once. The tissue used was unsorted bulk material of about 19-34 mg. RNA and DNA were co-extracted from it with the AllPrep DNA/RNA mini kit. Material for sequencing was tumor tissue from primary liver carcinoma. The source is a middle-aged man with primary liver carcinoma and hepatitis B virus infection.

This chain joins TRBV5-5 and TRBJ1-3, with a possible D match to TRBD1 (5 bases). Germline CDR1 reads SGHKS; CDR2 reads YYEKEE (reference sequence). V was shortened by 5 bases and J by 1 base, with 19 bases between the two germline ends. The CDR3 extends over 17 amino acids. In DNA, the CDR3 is TGTGCCAGCAGTACCGGGACGGATCTCTTTTCTGGAAACACCATATATTTT. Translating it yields CASSTGTDLFSGNTIYF.

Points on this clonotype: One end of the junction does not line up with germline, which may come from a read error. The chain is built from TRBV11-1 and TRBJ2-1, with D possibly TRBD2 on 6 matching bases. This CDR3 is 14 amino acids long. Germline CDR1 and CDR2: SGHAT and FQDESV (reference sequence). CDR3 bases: TGTGCCAGTAGCCCGAGACTACCGGGAGCGCTGCAGATCTTC. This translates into CASSPRLPGALQIF.

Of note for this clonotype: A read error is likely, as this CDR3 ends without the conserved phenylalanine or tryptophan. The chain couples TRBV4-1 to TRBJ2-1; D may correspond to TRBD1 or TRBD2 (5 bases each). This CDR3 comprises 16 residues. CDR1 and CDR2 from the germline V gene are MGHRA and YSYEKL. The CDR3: CTSSQLGTNEYNEQFS. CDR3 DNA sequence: TGCACCAGCAGCCAACTCGGGACCAACGAGTACAATGAGCAGTTCTCC.

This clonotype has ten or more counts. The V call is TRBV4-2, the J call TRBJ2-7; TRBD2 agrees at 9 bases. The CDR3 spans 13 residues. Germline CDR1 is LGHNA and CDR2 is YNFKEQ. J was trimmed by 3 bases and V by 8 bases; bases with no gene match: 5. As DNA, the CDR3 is TGTGCCAGCGGCGTTAGCGGGAGCTACGAGCAGTACTTC. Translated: CASGVSGSYEQYF.

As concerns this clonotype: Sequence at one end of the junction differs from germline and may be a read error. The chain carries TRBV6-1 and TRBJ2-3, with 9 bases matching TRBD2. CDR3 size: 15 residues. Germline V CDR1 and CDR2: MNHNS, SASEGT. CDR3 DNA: TGTGCCAGCAGTGGCCTAGCGGGATGTCCAGATACGCAATATTTT. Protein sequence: CASSGLAGCPDTQYF.

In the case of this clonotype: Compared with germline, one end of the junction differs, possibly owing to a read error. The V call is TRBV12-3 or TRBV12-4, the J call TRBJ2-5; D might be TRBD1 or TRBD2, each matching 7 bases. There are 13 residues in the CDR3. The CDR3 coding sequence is TGTGGCAGCAACCGAAGCGGGACAGAGACCCAATACTTC. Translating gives CGSNRSGTETQYF.

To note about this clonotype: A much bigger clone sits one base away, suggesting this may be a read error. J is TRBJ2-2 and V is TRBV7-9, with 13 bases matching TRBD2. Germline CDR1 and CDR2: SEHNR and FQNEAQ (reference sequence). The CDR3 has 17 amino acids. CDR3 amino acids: CVSSSPGLAGVPGELFF. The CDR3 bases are TGTGTCAGCAGCTCACCCGGACTAGCGGGAGTGCCCGGGGAGCTGTTTTTT.

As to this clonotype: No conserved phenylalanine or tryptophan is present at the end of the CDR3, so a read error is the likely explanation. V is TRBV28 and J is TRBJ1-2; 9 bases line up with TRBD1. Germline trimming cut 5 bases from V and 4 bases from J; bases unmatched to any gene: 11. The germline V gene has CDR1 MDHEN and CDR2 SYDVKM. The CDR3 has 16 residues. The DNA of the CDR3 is TGTGCCAGCAGTACAGCCCCCGGGACAGGGACCTATGGCTACACCTTG. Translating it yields CASSTAPGTGTYGYTL.

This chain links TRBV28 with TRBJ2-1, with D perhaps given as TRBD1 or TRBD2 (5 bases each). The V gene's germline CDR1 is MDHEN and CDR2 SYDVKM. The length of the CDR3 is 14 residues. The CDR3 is CVTGRGGLNNEQFF. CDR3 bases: TGTGTCACCGGTCGTGGGGGTTTAAACAATGAGCAGTTCTTC.

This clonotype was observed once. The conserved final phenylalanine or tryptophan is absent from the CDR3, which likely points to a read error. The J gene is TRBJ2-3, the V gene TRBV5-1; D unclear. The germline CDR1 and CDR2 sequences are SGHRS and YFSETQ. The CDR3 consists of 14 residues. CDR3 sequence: CANSLWGTGDTQYI. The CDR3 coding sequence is TGCGCCAACAGCTTGTGGGGTACGGGAGATACGCAGTATATT.

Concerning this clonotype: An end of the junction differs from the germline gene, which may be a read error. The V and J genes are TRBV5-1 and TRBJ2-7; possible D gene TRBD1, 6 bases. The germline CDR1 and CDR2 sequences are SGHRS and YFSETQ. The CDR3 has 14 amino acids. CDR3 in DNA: TGCGTCAGCAGCCAGGGGCAGGGGTATGACGAGCAGTACTTC. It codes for CVSSQGQGYDEQYF.

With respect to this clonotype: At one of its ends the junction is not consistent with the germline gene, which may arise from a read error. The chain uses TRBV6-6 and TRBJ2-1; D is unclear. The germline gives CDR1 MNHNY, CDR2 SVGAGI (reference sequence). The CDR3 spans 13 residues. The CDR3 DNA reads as TGTGCCAGCACGAGTCAGTCCTACGATGAGCAGATCTTC. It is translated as CASTSQSYDEQIF.

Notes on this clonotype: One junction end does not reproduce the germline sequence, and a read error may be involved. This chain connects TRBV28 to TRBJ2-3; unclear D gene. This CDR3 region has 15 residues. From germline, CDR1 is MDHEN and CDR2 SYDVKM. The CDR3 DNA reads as TGTGCCAGTAGTTTGCTCAGCCTTTCCACAGATACGCAGTATTTT. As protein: CASSLLSLSTDTQYF.

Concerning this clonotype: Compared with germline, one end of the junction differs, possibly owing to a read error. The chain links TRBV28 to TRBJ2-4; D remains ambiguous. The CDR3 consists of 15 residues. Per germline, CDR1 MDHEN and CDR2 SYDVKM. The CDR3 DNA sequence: TGTACCACCAGCCTTCCCGGGTTGGCCAGAAACATTCAGTACTTC. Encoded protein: CTTSLPGLARNIQYF.

DNA for the CDR3: TGTGCCAGCAGCAAAGGGGGCAGCGGGGTCAGCAGGAGTACGCAGTATTTT. It is translated as CASSKGGSGVSRSTQYF. J is TRBJ2-3 and V is TRBV7-9; D assignment may be TRBD1 or TRBD2 (7 bases each). Germline CDR1 and CDR2: SEHNR and FQNEAQ (reference sequence). The CDR3 has 17 amino acids. Deletions cut 5 bases from V and 8 bases from J, with 26 bases between.

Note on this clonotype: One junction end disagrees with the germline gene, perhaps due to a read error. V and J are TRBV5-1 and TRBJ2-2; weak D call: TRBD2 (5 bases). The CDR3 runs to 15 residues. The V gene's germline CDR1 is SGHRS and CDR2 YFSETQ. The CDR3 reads CDSRTRQTKTGEPFF. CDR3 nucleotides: TGCGACAGCAGAACCAGGCAGACGAAGACCGGGGAGCCGTTTTTT.

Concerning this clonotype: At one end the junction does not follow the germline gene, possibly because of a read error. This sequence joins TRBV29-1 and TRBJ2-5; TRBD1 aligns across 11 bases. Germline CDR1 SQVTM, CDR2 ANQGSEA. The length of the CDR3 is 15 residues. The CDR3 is CRVEVDRGRKETQNF. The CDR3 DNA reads TGCAGAGTTGAAGTGGACAGGGGGCGAAAAGAGACCCAGAACTTC.

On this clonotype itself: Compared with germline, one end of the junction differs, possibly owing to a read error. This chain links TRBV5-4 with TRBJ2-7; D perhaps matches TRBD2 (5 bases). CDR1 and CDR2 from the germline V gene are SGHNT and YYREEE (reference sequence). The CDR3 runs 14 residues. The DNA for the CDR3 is TGTGTCAGCAGCCTTGACGAGGGTCATAGCGAGCAGTACTTC. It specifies CVSSLDEGHSEQYF.

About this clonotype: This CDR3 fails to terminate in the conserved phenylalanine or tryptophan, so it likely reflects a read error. The CDR3 sequence: CVSSVVAGWVNNEQFL. CDR3 DNA sequence: TGTGTCAGCAGTGTCGTAGCGGGATGGGTAAACAATGAGCAGTTCTTA. V usage is TRBV14 and J usage is TRBJ2-1; 8 nucleotides line up with TRBD2. CDR1 is SGHDN and CDR2 is FVKESK in the germline V gene. The CDR3 totals 16 residues.

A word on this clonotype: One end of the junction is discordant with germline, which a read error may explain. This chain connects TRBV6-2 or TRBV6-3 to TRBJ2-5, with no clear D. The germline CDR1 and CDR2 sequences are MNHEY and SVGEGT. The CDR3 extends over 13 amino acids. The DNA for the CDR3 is TGTGACAGCAGCGCCGCCCTTAAAGAGACCCAGTACTTC. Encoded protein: CDSSAALKETQYF.

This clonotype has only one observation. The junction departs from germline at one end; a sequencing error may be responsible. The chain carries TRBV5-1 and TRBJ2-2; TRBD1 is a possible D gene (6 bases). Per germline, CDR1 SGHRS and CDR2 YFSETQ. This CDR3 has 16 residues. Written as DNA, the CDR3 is TGCTCCAGCAGTCCGGTCGTGACAGGGAACACCGGGGAGCTGTTTTTT. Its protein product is CSSSPVVTGNTGELFF.

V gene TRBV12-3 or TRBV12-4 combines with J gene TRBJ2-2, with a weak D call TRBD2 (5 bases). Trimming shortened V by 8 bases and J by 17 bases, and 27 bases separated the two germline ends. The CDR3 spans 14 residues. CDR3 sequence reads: CASGYSVGTGELFF. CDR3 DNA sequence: TGTGCCAGCGGTTACTCCGTGGGCACCGGGGAGTTATTTTTT.

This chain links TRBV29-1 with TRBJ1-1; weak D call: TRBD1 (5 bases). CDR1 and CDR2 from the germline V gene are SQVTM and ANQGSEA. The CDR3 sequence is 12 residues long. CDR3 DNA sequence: TGCACCGTCTCTCAGGGCAGGGCTGAAATTTTCTTT. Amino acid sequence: CTVSQGRAEIFF.

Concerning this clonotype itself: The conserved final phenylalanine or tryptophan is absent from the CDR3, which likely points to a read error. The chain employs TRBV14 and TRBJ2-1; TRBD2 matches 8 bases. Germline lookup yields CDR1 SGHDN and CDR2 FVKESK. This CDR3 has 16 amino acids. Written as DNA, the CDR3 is TGTACCAGTAGTGCCGTAGCGGGATGGGTAAACAATGAGCAGTTCTTA. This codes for CTSSAVAGWVNNEQFL.

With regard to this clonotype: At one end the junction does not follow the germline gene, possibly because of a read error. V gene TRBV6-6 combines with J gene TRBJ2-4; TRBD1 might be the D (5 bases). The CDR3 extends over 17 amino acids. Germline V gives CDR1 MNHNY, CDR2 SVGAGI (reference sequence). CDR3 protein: CANSYSTSGIAKNIQYF. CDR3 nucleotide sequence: TGCGCCAACAGTTACTCGACGTCAGGGATTGCCAAAAACATTCAGTACTTC.

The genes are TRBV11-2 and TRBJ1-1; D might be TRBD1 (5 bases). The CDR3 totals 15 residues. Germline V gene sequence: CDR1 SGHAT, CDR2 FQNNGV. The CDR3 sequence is CGNSLDRGPPGEAFF. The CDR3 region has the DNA TGTGGCAATAGCTTAGATCGGGGCCCGCCTGGTGAAGCTTTCTTT.

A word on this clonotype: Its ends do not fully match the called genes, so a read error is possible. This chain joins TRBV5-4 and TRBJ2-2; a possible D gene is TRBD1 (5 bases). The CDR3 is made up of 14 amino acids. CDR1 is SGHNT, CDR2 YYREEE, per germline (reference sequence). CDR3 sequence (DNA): TGTGCCAGCAGGCCAGGGTCGAACATCGGGGAGCTGTTTTTT. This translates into CASRPGSNIGELFF. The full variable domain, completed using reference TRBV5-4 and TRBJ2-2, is ETGVTQSPTHLIKTRGQQVTLRCSSQSGHNTVSWYQQALGQGPQFIFQYYREEENGRGNFPPRFSGLQFPNYSSELNVNALELDDSALYLCASRPGSNIGELFFGEGSRLTVL.

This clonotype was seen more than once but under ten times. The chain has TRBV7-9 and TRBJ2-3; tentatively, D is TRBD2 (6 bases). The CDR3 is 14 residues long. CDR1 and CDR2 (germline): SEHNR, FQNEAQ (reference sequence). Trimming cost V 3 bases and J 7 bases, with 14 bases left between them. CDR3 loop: CASSFVGRTYTQYF. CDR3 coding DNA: TGTGCCAGCAGCTTTGTGGGGAGGACCTATACGCAGTATTTT. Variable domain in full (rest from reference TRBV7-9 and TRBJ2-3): DTGVSQNPRHKITKRGQNVTFRCDPISEHNRLYWYRQTLGQGPEFLTYFQNEAQLEKSRLLSDRFSAERPKGSFSTLEIQRTEQGDSAMYLCASSFVGRTYTQYFGPGTRLTVL.

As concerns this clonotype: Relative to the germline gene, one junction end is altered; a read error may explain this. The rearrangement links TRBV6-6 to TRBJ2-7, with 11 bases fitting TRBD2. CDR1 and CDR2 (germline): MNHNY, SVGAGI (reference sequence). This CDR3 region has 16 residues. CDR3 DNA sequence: TGTACCAGCACCCCACTCTTAGCGGGAGGGAGGAACGAGCGGTACTTC. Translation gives CTSTPLLAGGRNERYF.

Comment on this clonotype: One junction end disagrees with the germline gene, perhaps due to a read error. CDR3 sequence: CAISQDRTGPAEWPLEQFF. CDR3 nucleotides: TGTGCCATCAGCCAAGATCGTACCGGCCCAGCGGAATGGCCGTTGGAGCAATTCTTC. The chain uses TRBV4-2 and TRBJ2-1; possibly TRBD2 for D (5 bases). Germline V gives CDR1 LGHNA, CDR2 YNFKEQ. CDR3 length: 19 residues.

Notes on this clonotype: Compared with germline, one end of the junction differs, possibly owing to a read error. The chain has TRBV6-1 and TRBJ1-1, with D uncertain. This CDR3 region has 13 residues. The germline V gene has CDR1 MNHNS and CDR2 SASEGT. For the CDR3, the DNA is TGTGTCAGCAGTGATAGCTTGAACACTGAAGCCTTCTTT. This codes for CVSSDSLNTEAFF.